The rows below give T cell receptor beta chains drawn from one sample of a study of PD-L1 blockade in urothelial cancer. Sequencing used immunoSEQ multiplex PCR; TCRdb keeps in-frame clones, though not all of them. The sample lists some 57,000 clones, more than 75% occurring once. Sequencing used PBMCs, obtained around atezolizumab (anti-PD-L1) treatment. These receptors were obtained from a man over 45 with urothelial cancer. CDR3s include the opening cysteine and the closing phenylalanine or tryptophan. The order of the fields is clone size, J gene, D gene, V gene, CDR3 protein, CDR3 DNA. D genes are given only for firm matches. The size of a clone is reported for some rows only, either as once, few or many, or as a class for expanded clones.

clone_size: .
j_call: TRBJ2-1
d_call: TRBD2
v_call: TRBV7-6
cdr3_aa: CASSRGASGGIYNEQFF
cdr3_nt: TGTGCCAGCAGCCGGGGGGCTAGCGGGGGTATTTACAATGAGCAGTTCTTC

clone_size: .
j_call: TRBJ2-2
d_call: .
v_call: TRBV6-6
cdr3_aa: CASRTQGNTGELFF
cdr3_nt: TGTGCCAGCAGGACGCAGGGTAACACCGGGGAGCTGTTTTTT

clone_size: .
j_call: TRBJ2-1
d_call: TRBD2
v_call: TRBV28
cdr3_aa: CASRDGLAGNNEQFF
cdr3_nt: TGTGCCAGCAGGGACGGACTAGCGGGGAACAATGAGCAGTTCTTC

clone_size: .
j_call: TRBJ2-2
d_call: .
v_call: TRBV18
cdr3_aa: CASSLQITTGELFF
cdr3_nt: TGTGCCAGCTCACTACAGATAACCACCGGGGAGCTGTTTTTT

clone_size: .
j_call: TRBJ1-1
d_call: .
v_call: TRBV5-4
cdr3_aa: CASSPIPLMNTEAFF
cdr3_nt: TGTGCCAGCAGCCCTATCCCGCTGATGAACACTGAAGCTTTCTTT

clone_size: .
j_call: TRBJ2-1
d_call: TRBD2
v_call: TRBV6-4
cdr3_aa: CASSVGTSGSDEQFF
cdr3_nt: TGTGCCAGCAGTGTCGGGACTAGCGGGAGCGATGAGCAGTTCTTC

clone_size: .
j_call: TRBJ1-3
d_call: .
v_call: TRBV5-1
cdr3_aa: CASSLEPSEGNTIYF
cdr3_nt: TGCGCCAGCAGCTTGGAACCCTCTGAGGGAAACACCATATATTTT

clone_size: .
j_call: TRBJ2-3
d_call: .
v_call: TRBV5-1
cdr3_aa: CASSLLGLLSDTQYF
cdr3_nt: TGCGCCAGCAGCTTGCTGGGACTCCTCTCAGATACGCAGTATTTT

clone_size: .
j_call: TRBJ1-3
d_call: .
v_call: TRBV12-5
cdr3_aa: CASGLVRDWTVRTIYF
cdr3_nt: TGTGCTAGTGGTTTGGTACGGGACTGGACGGTTCGCACCATATATTTT

clone_size: .
j_call: TRBJ2-7
d_call: .
v_call: TRBV7-2
cdr3_aa: CASSLGVQSYEQYF
cdr3_nt: TGTGCCAGCAGCTTAGGTGTTCAGTCCTACGAGCAGTACTTC

clone_size: .
j_call: TRBJ1-5
d_call: .
v_call: TRBV18
cdr3_aa: CASSGTGQLNQPQHF
cdr3_nt: TGTGCCAGCTCAGGGACGGGACAATTAAATCAGCCCCAGCATTTT

clone_size: .
j_call: TRBJ2-7
d_call: TRBD1
v_call: TRBV7-9
cdr3_aa: CASSLRDRDSYEQYF
cdr3_nt: TGTGCCAGCAGCTTAAGGGACAGGGACTCCTACGAGCAGTACTTC

clone_size: .
j_call: TRBJ2-3
d_call: .
v_call: TRBV13
cdr3_aa: CASSPRLQQPGTQYF
cdr3_nt: TGTGCCAGCAGCCCACGCCTTCAACAACCGGGTACGCAGTATTTT

clone_size: .
j_call: TRBJ2-1
d_call: TRBD2
v_call: TRBV9
cdr3_aa: CASSAHRLAGVNEQFF
cdr3_nt: TGTGCCAGCAGCGCGCATCGACTAGCGGGGGTCAATGAGCAGTTCTTC

clone_size: .
j_call: TRBJ1-4
d_call: .
v_call: TRBV5-1
cdr3_aa: CASSLAGPNEKLFF
cdr3_nt: TGCGCCAGCAGCTTGGCAGGGCCTAATGAAAAACTGTTTTTT

clone_size: .
j_call: TRBJ2-6
d_call: TRBD2
v_call: TRBV29-1
cdr3_aa: CSVRLAGGSGANVLTF
cdr3_nt: TGCAGCGTCCGCCTAGCGGGGGGCTCTGGGGCCAACGTCCTGACTTTC

clone_size: few
j_call: TRBJ1-5
d_call: .
v_call: TRBV19
cdr3_aa: CASSKIGAVNQPQHF
cdr3_nt: TGTGCCAGTAGTAAAATAGGGGCAGTCAATCAGCCCCAGCATTTT

clone_size: .
j_call: TRBJ2-7
d_call: .
v_call: TRBV30
cdr3_aa: CAYQLGGGTYEQYF
cdr3_nt: TGTGCCTATCAACTAGGAGGGGGCACCTACGAGCAGTACTTC

clone_size: .
j_call: TRBJ2-7
d_call: .
v_call: TRBV27
cdr3_aa: CASSLGGGREQYF
cdr3_nt: TGTGCCAGCAGTTTAGGGGGCGGGCGCGAGCAGTACTTC

clone_size: once
j_call: TRBJ2-2
d_call: .
v_call: TRBV11-3
cdr3_aa: CASSQAARGDGELFF
cdr3_nt: TGTGCCAGCAGCCAAGCCGCCAGGGGTGACGGGGAGCTGTTTTTT

clone_size: .
j_call: TRBJ1-5
d_call: .
v_call: TRBV6-5
cdr3_aa: CASRLRGGGGQPQHF
cdr3_nt: TGTGCCAGCAGACTCAGGGGAGGGGGGGGTCAGCCCCAGCATTTT

clone_size: .
j_call: TRBJ1-4
d_call: .
v_call: TRBV6-6
cdr3_aa: CASSYRVNEKLFF
cdr3_nt: TGTGCCAGCAGTTACAGAGTAAATGAAAAACTGTTTTTT

clone_size: .
j_call: TRBJ2-7
d_call: TRBD1
v_call: TRBV7-6
cdr3_aa: CASSSVRQGLSYEQYF
cdr3_nt: TGTGCCAGCAGCTCCGTAAGACAGGGGCTCTCCTACGAGCAGTACTTC

clone_size: .
j_call: TRBJ2-5
d_call: TRBD1
v_call: TRBV25-1
cdr3_aa: CASSESGGPQETQYF
cdr3_nt: TGTGCCAGCAGTGAATCAGGGGGTCCCCAAGAGACCCAGTACTTC

clone_size: .
j_call: TRBJ2-7
d_call: TRBD1
v_call: TRBV9
cdr3_aa: CASSAGTGGKQYF
cdr3_nt: TGTGCCAGCAGCGCTGGGACAGGGGGAAAGCAGTACTTC

clone_size: .
j_call: TRBJ2-7
d_call: .
v_call: TRBV5-1
cdr3_aa: CASSLEADSYEQYF
cdr3_nt: TGCGCCAGCAGCTTGGAAGCGGATTCCTACGAGCAGTACTTC

clone_size: .
j_call: TRBJ2-7
d_call: .
v_call: TRBV7-8
cdr3_aa: CASSPPVQGRNEQYF
cdr3_nt: TGTGCCAGCAGCCCCCCGGTACAGGGGAGGAACGAGCAGTACTTC

clone_size: once
j_call: TRBJ1-3
d_call: TRBD1
v_call: TRBV27
cdr3_aa: CASSPLDRVGNTIYF
cdr3_nt: TGTGCCAGCAGCCCATTAGACAGGGTTGGAAACACCATATATTTT

clone_size: .
j_call: TRBJ2-7
d_call: TRBD2
v_call: TRBV7-9
cdr3_aa: CASSTPGAGVSYEQYF
cdr3_nt: TGTGCCAGCAGCACACCGGGTGCGGGGGTTTCCTACGAGCAGTACTTC

clone_size: .
j_call: TRBJ2-2
d_call: TRBD2
v_call: TRBV18
cdr3_aa: CASSLGLAGSNTGELFF
cdr3_nt: TGTGCCAGCTCCCTCGGACTAGCGGGATCAAACACCGGGGAGCTGTTTTTT

clone_size: once
j_call: TRBJ2-1
d_call: TRBD2
v_call: TRBV19
cdr3_aa: CASSGLRGLAGANEQFF
cdr3_nt: TGTGCCAGTAGTGGACTGCGGGGACTAGCGGGGGCTAATGAGCAGTTCTTC

clone_size: .
j_call: TRBJ2-1
d_call: .
v_call: TRBV14
cdr3_aa: CASSQDNSNEQFF
cdr3_nt: TGTGCCAGCAGCCAAGATAACTCTAATGAGCAGTTCTTC

clone_size: .
j_call: TRBJ2-7
d_call: TRBD1
v_call: TRBV6-6
cdr3_aa: CASSPGRGTGAYEQYF
cdr3_nt: TGTGCCAGCAGTCCAGGACGTGGGACAGGGGCCTACGAGCAGTACTTC

clone_size: once
j_call: TRBJ2-3
d_call: .
v_call: TRBV7-9
cdr3_aa: CASSLGGLAGVTDTQYF
cdr3_nt: TGTGCCAGCAGCTTGGGCGGGTTGGCAGGGGTCACAGATACGCAGTATTTT

clone_size: .
j_call: TRBJ2-7
d_call: .
v_call: TRBV30
cdr3_aa: CAWSRDSLYEQYF
cdr3_nt: TGTGCCTGGTCCCGCGACAGCCTCTACGAGCAGTACTTC

clone_size: once
j_call: TRBJ2-7
d_call: TRBD2
v_call: TRBV18
cdr3_aa: CASSPRLAEIFGEQYF
cdr3_nt: TGTGCCAGCTCACCACGGCTAGCGGAAATCTTTGGCGAGCAGTACTTC

clone_size: .
j_call: TRBJ1-1
d_call: .
v_call: TRBV10-3
cdr3_aa: CAISPVNTEAFF
cdr3_nt: TGTGCCATCAGTCCCGTGAACACTGAAGCTTTCTTT

clone_size: .
j_call: TRBJ2-7
d_call: TRBD2
v_call: TRBV6-1
cdr3_aa: CASSATSGGPIYEQYF
cdr3_nt: TGTGCCAGCAGTGCTACTAGCGGGGGGCCGATCTACGAGCAGTACTTC

clone_size: .
j_call: TRBJ2-5
d_call: TRBD1
v_call: TRBV10-2
cdr3_aa: CASKGQGGETQYF
cdr3_nt: TGCGCCAGCAAGGGACAGGGGGGGGAGACCCAGTACTTC

clone_size: .
j_call: TRBJ2-1
d_call: .
v_call: TRBV28
cdr3_aa: CASSLQSYVIAVNEQFF
cdr3_nt: TGTGCCAGCAGTTTACAATCTTACGTAATAGCGGTCAATGAGCAGTTCTTC

clone_size: .
j_call: TRBJ2-1
d_call: TRBD1
v_call: TRBV4-1
cdr3_aa: CASSQSGTAYNEQFF
cdr3_nt: TGCGCCAGCAGCCAATCCGGGACAGCGTACAATGAGCAGTTCTTC

clone_size: .
j_call: TRBJ2-1
d_call: TRBD2
v_call: TRBV25-1
cdr3_aa: CASSDTSGRAEEQFF
cdr3_nt: TGTGCCAGCAGTGATACAAGCGGGAGGGCCGAGGAGCAGTTCTTC

clone_size: .
j_call: TRBJ2-7
d_call: TRBD2
v_call: TRBV9
cdr3_aa: CASSVEAGAFYEQYF
cdr3_nt: TGTGCCAGCAGCGTAGAAGCGGGGGCATTCTACGAGCAGTACTTC

clone_size: few
j_call: TRBJ1-1
d_call: TRBD1
v_call: TRBV9
cdr3_aa: CASSLGGSGEAFF
cdr3_nt: TGTGCCAGCAGCCTAGGGGGCTCAGGTGAAGCTTTCTTT

clone_size: few
j_call: TRBJ2-7
d_call: TRBD1
v_call: TRBV18
cdr3_aa: CASSPRDRGTDEQYF
cdr3_nt: TGTGCCAGCTCACCCCGGGACAGGGGGACCGACGAGCAGTACTTC

clone_size: few
j_call: TRBJ2-7
d_call: TRBD1
v_call: TRBV6-1
cdr3_aa: CASRGDRGRAYEQYF
cdr3_nt: TGTGCCAGCAGAGGGGACAGGGGGCGAGCCTACGAGCAGTACTTC

clone_size: .
j_call: TRBJ2-1
d_call: TRBD1
v_call: TRBV7-3
cdr3_aa: CASSPGQGRDEQFF
cdr3_nt: TGTGCCAGCAGCCCCGGACAGGGGCGGGATGAGCAGTTCTTC